The 28 T cell receptor beta chains in this list originate from one sample, sequenced in a study of CD8+CD57+ T cells in acquired aplastic anemia. Investigators profiled TCR beta VDJ and CDR3 from genomic DNA template. TCRdb processed the reads anew with MiXCR; each CDR3 protein has one entry. The table shows approximately 270,000 distinct CDR3 sequences, with roughly 50% occurring only once. Sequencing was done on a sample of sorted CD4+, CD8+, or CD8+CD57+ T cells (not recorded which) from PBMCs. Receptor source: a human donor with severe aplastic anemia or a healthy control (not recorded which).

As for this clonotype: One end of the junction does not line up with germline, which may come from a read error. The V and J genes are TRBV24-1 and TRBJ2-6, with TRBD1 matching 7 bases. The CDR3 extends over 16 amino acids. In germline, CDR1 is KGHDR, CDR2 SFDVKD. CDR3 sequence: CAISDPTGPGANVLTF. CDR3 in DNA: TGTGCCATCAGTGACCCGACAGGGCCTGGGGCCAACGTCCTGACTTTC.

To note about this clonotype: Since a much larger clone is just one base distant, this may be a read error. This chain uses TRBV5-1 with TRBJ2-1, with D tentatively TRBD1 or TRBD2 (5 bases each). Germline CDR1 and CDR2: SGHRS and YFSETQ. This CDR3 is 15 amino acids long. Trimming removed 4 bases from V and 9 bases from J, with 20 bases in between. The CDR3 DNA sequence: TGCGCCAGCAGCGACCCCCAACTAGGGGAAAGTGAGCAGTTCTTC. It codes for CASSDPQLGESEQFF.

Concerning this clonotype itself: The conserved final phenylalanine or tryptophan is absent from the CDR3, which likely points to a read error. This chain links TRBV7-3 with TRBJ1-2; 9 bases align to TRBD1. This CDR3 is built from 15 residues. Losses at the gene ends were 5 bases for V and 9 bases for J; bases not matched to a gene: 13. Germline-derived CDR1 and CDR2 are SGHTA and FQGTGA. CDR3 coding DNA: TGTGCCAGCAGCCCGTACCCGGGACAGGGCGTGCGCTACACCCTC. This gives the protein CASSPYPGQGVRYTL.

This clonotype was recorded once. The rearrangement joins TRBV7-2 to TRBJ2-3; 9 nucleotides align to TRBD2. This CDR3 is 18 amino acids long. Germline V CDR1 and CDR2: SGHTA, FQGNSA. Losses at the gene ends were 2 bases for V and 5 bases for J; bases not matched to a gene: 14. CDR3 loop: CASSLFNGVAGVGDTQYF. The CDR3 nucleotides read TGTGCCAGCAGCTTATTTAACGGGGTAGCGGGAGTGGGAGATACGCAGTATTTT.

Turning to this clonotype: One junction end does not reproduce the germline sequence, and a read error may be involved. The chain joins TRBV10-3 to TRBJ2-7, with TRBD1 identical over 7 bases. The CDR3 length is 14 residues. The germline V gene has CDR1 ENHRY and CDR2 SYGVKD. The CDR3 nucleotides read TGTGCCACCAGTACGGGACAGAGAGCCTACGAGCAGTACTTC. Encoded protein: CATSTGQRAYEQYF.

The chain has TRBV4-1 and TRBJ1-5, with D possibly TRBD1 on 5 matching bases. Germline V gene data show CDR1 as MGHRA and CDR2 as YSYEKL. The CDR3 has 15 residues. Deletions cut 3 bases from V and 6 bases from J, with 15 bases between. The CDR3 DNA reads TGCGCCAGCAGCCATAGCGGGGGGGTCAGTCAGCCCCAGCATTTT. This gives the protein CASSHSGGVSQPQHF.

This clonotype was counted once. A read error may account for a junction end that differs from germline. The CDR3 DNA reads TGTGCCAGCAGTGTTCTGGGATACACTGAAGCCTTCTTT. As protein: CASSVLGYTEAFF. The rearrangement joins TRBV2 to TRBJ1-1, with no clear D. This CDR3 has 13 amino acids. Germline-derived CDR1 and CDR2 are SNHLY and FYNNEI.

The chain couples TRBV19 to TRBJ1-3, with D perhaps TRBD1 (5 bases). CDR1 LNHDA and CDR2 SQIVND come from the germline V gene (reference sequence). This CDR3 region has 16 residues. Trimming took 0 bases from V and 0 from J, leaving 9 bases between them. DNA of the CDR3: TGTGCCAGTAGTATAGAGGGGCCGCGCTCTGGAAACACCATATATTTT. As protein: CASSIEGPRSGNTIYF.

A few counts support this clonotype. V is TRBV29-1 and J is TRBJ2-5; no firm D call. The CDR3 has 11 amino acids. Trimming shortened V by 7 bases and J by 1 base, and 7 bases separated the two germline ends. Germline CDR1 is SQVTM and CDR2 is ANQGSEA. CDR3 coding DNA: TGCAGCGCCTGGGTCCAAGAGACCCAGTACTTC. Translating it yields CSAWVQETQYF.

The chain uses TRBV5-1 and TRBJ1-1; no reliable D call. Germline lookup yields CDR1 SGHRS and CDR2 YFSETQ. V lost 4 bases and J lost 8, with 15 bases in between. This CDR3 region has 13 residues. CDR3 in DNA: TGCGCCAGCAGCCAAACCGGTAACAGCGAAGCTTTCTTT. Its translation is CASSQTGNSEAFF.

In its sample, this clonotype was seen many times. V gene TRBV20-1 combines with J gene TRBJ1-2; 9 bases line up with TRBD1. V lost 6 bases to trimming and J lost 3 bases; unmatched junction nucleotides: 5. Per the germline V gene, CDR1 is DFQATT and CDR2 is SNEGSKA (reference sequence). The CDR3 has 13 residues. The CDR3 here is CSAWDRADYGYTF. The CDR3 region has the DNA TGCAGTGCCTGGGACAGGGCCGACTATGGCTACACCTTC.

The chain joins TRBV7-2 to TRBJ2-5; a possible D gene is TRBD2 (6 bases). V lost 1 base and J lost 6, with 15 bases in between. Per the germline V gene, CDR1 is SGHTA and CDR2 is FQGNSA. CDR3 length equals 15 residues. CDR3: CASSLGMGGFKTQYF. In nucleotides, the CDR3 is TGTGCCAGCAGCTTAGGAATGGGAGGTTTTAAGACCCAGTACTTC.

This chain connects TRBV4-2 to TRBJ2-7; 13 positions agree with TRBD2. Unmatched junction bases numbered 8, after V lost 0 bases and J lost 3 bases. Germline V gene data show CDR1 as LGHNA and CDR2 as YNFKEQ. The CDR3 covers 18 residues. The CDR3 nucleotides are TGTGCCAGCAGCCAAGATTCCCCCCGGACTAGCGGGGGCTACGAGCAGTACTTC. Its protein is CASSQDSPRTSGGYEQYF.

The chain couples TRBV7-8 to TRBJ2-2, with 7 bases aligning to TRBD2. Trimming at V came to 3 bases and at J to 7 bases, leaving 5 bases not matched to a gene. In germline, CDR1 is SGHVS, CDR2 FQNEAQ. The CDR3 covers 14 residues. The CDR3 sequence: CASSFRGEGGELFF. DNA of the CDR3: TGTGCCAGCAGCTTCAGAGGGGAGGGCGGGGAGCTGTTTTTT.

In regard to this clonotype: A much bigger clone sits one base away, suggesting this may be a read error. The chain recombines TRBV6-6 with TRBJ2-2; D may be TRBD2 (5 bases). The CDR3 covers 12 residues. Germline V gene lookup returns CDR1 MNHNY and CDR2 SVGAGI (reference sequence). This CDR3 reads CASTPAAGELVF. Written as DNA, the CDR3 is TGTGCCAGCACTCCGGCGGCCGGGGAGCTGGTTTTT.

On this clonotype itself: The CDR3 does not end in the conserved phenylalanine or tryptophan, so this is likely a read error. This chain joins TRBV30 and TRBJ2-7; no definite D call. The length of the CDR3 is 12 residues. Trimming removed 5 bases at V and 0 bases at J, with 8 bases between. Germline assignment: CDR1 GTSNPN and CDR2 SVGIG (reference sequence). The CDR3 sequence is CAWSRSSYEQYL. For the CDR3, the DNA is TGTGCCTGGTCCAGGAGCTCCTACGAGCAGTACCTC.

The genes are TRBV19 and TRBJ1-1; no clear D gene. CDR1 LNHDA and CDR2 SQIVND come from the germline V gene (reference sequence). The CDR3 loop spans 15 amino acids. V was trimmed by 5 bases and J by 0 bases, leaving 13 bases between them. For the CDR3, the DNA is TGTGCCAGTAGTGGACTGTCGGCGGTGAACACTGAAGCTTTCTTT. Amino acid sequence: CASSGLSAVNTEAFF.

The gene calls are TRBV5-1 and TRBJ1-3; 7 bases are a match to TRBD1. CDR3 length: 9 amino acids. The trim removed 7 bases at V and 12 bases at J, leaving 1 base unmatched. Germline V gene lookup returns CDR1 SGHRS and CDR2 YFSETQ. Here the CDR3 reads CASGDSIYF. CDR3 bases: TGCGCCAGCGGGGACAGCATATATTTT.

V gene TRBV10-3 combines with J gene TRBJ2-2, with D perhaps being TRBD1 or TRBD2 (5 bases each). Trimming removed 9 bases from V and 0 bases from J, with 11 bases in between. CDR1 is ENHRY, CDR2 SYGVKD, per germline. This CDR3 contains 14 residues. This CDR3 reads CAIFRDANTGELFF. The CDR3 DNA reads as TGTGCCATTTTCCGGGACGCGAACACCGGGGAGCTGTTTTTT.

This clonotype is a singleton in its sample. The chain has TRBV20-1 and TRBJ2-3; 10 bases align to TRBD2. Trimming cost V 7 bases and J 5 bases; bases outside gene matches: 9. The CDR3 loop spans 14 amino acids. Germline V gives CDR1 DFQATT, CDR2 SNEGSKA (reference sequence). The CDR3 nucleotides read TGCAGTGGGTCAGCGGGGGGGCGGGGAGATACGCAGTATTTT. As protein: CSGSAGGRGDTQYF.

This CDR3 is CASSHEGQGTEAFF. CDR3 sequence (DNA): TGTGCCAGCAGCCATGAGGGACAGGGCACTGAAGCTTTCTTT. This chain uses TRBV3-1 with TRBJ1-1, with 9 bases matching TRBD1. V shed 3 bases and J 4 bases; nucleotides not matched to a gene: 3. The length of the CDR3 is 14 residues. Germline V CDR1 and CDR2: LGHDT, YNNKEL (reference sequence). Looking up the rest from reference TRBV3-1 and TRBJ1-1 gives the full variable domain: DTAVSQTPKYLVTQMGNDKSIKCEQNLGHDTMYWYKQDSKKFLKIMFSYNNKELIINETVPNRFSPKSPDKAHLNLHINSLELGDSAVYFCASSHEGQGTEAFFGQGTRLTVV.

There are a few counts of this clonotype. The chain is built from TRBV24-1 and TRBJ2-2; D may be TRBD1 (5 bases). The CDR3 is made up of 12 amino acids. The germline V gene encodes CDR1 KGHDR and CDR2 SFDVKD. Trimming cost V 6 bases and J 8 bases, with 9 bases left between them. CDR3 protein: CATSSGSGELFF. The CDR3 DNA reads as TGTGCCACCAGTTCAGGGTCAGGGGAGCTGTTTTTT.

V is TRBV2 and J is TRBJ2-7; 10 positions match TRBD1. J lost 2 bases, V lost 4 bases, and 5 bases had no gene match. CDR3 length equals 15 residues. The germline V gene encodes CDR1 SNHLY and CDR2 FYNNEI. The CDR3 sequence: CASSGRDRGAYEQYF. The DNA of the CDR3 is TGTGCCAGCAGTGGCCGGGACAGGGGTGCCTACGAGCAGTACTTC.

The sample holds many counts of this clonotype. The chain has TRBV20-1 and TRBJ1-1; D is ambiguous. This CDR3 has 12 amino acids. Germline V gene sequence: CDR1 DFQATT, CDR2 SNEGSKA (reference sequence). Between the trimmed V and J ends, which lost 3 bases and 8 bases, there was a span of 13 bases. The CDR3 loop reads CSASGFGGEAFF. CDR3 bases: TGCAGTGCTAGTGGGTTCGGAGGGGAAGCTTTCTTT.

This sequence joins TRBV2 and TRBJ2-7; D not certain. The V and J ends lost 8 bases and 2 bases respectively, with 10 bases between them. This CDR3 comprises 12 residues. Germline CDR1 reads SNHLY; CDR2 reads FYNNEI. Here the CDR3 reads CASGLQTYEQYF. In nucleotides, the CDR3 is TGTGCCAGCGGGTTACAAACCTACGAGCAGTACTTC.

This clonotype was counted many times. The rearrangement links TRBV29-1 to TRBJ1-2; 7 bases map to TRBD1. With 8 bases clipped from V and 3 bases from J, the junction kept 6 bases outside the gene matches. Germline-derived CDR1 and CDR2 are SQVTM and ANQGSEA. CDR3 length: 12 amino acids. CDR3 bases: TGCAGCTTGACAGGGAACGACTATGGCTACACCTTC. This gives the protein CSLTGNDYGYTF.

As DNA, the CDR3 is TGTGCCAGCAGTGTGGGCAGGGACTATGGCTACACCTTC. Amino acid sequence: CASSVGRDYGYTF. V usage is TRBV25-1 and J usage is TRBJ1-2; D may be TRBD1 (5 bases). Germline-derived CDR1 and CDR2 are MGHDK and SYGVNS. The CDR3 sequence is 13 residues long. V was cut by 4 bases and J by 3 bases, with 9 bases left in between.

The chain employs TRBV20-1 and TRBJ2-7, with 12 bases aligning to TRBD2. This CDR3 region has 15 residues. V was pared by 0 bases and J by 4 bases, with 4 bases of the junction left unmatched. The germline V gene has CDR1 DFQATT and CDR2 SNEGSKA (reference sequence). Written as DNA, the CDR3 is TGCAGTGCTAGAGATGTGACTAGCGGGAGTTACGAGCAGTACTTC. Its protein is CSARDVTSGSYEQYF.